This T cell receptor beta chain originates from a study of blood T cell repertoires in COVID-19. Produced via immunoSEQ multiplex PCR; TCRdb's table is partial and in-frame only. The sample has 200,000 to 250,000 clones; 82% are singletons. Sequencing was carried out using PBMCs or T cells enriched from blood (not recorded which). This receptor was obtained from a woman aged 55-69 years who had recovered from COVID-19.

CDR3 loop: CASSRQESQAFF. The CDR3 DNA sequence: TGTGCCAGCAGCCGCCAGGAATCACAAGCTTTCTTT. The rearrangement joins TRBV6-5 to TRBJ1-1; no reliable D call. With 6 bases removed from V and 9 bases from J, the gap between germline ends came to 14 bases. Germline CDR1 is MNHEY and CDR2 is SVGAGI. The length of the CDR3 is 12 residues.